This is a list of T cell receptor beta chains from one sample in a study of glioma-infiltrating T cells after dendritic cell vaccination. Sequencing used immunoSEQ multiplex PCR; TCRdb keeps in-frame clones, though not all of them. The sample consists of over 75,000 clones, roughly four fifths of them appearing once. This material consisted of blood, taken after dendritic cell vaccination. All receptors come from a human donor with glioblastoma. Both conserved end residues are part of each CDR3. D genes are given only for firm matches. A clone size is listed for some rows: how often the clone was seen (once, few, many), or a class if it is expanded.

d_gene: TRBD1; len: 13; j_gene: TRBJ1-2; v_gene: TRBV18; abundance: .; CDR3nt: TGTGCCAGCTCACCTACAGGACAGGGCGGCTACACCTTC; CDR3aa: CASSPTGQGGYTF
d_gene: .; len: 13; j_gene: TRBJ1-2; v_gene: TRBV6-5; abundance: .; CDR3nt: TGTGCCAGCAGACAGAAGGCTAACTATGGCTACACCTTC; CDR3aa: CASRQKANYGYTF
d_gene: .; len: 12; j_gene: TRBJ1-4; v_gene: TRBV2; abundance: few; CDR3nt: TGTGCCAGCAGAAACCTCAACGGAAAACTGTTTTTT; CDR3aa: CASRNLNGKLFF
d_gene: .; len: 14; j_gene: TRBJ2-5; v_gene: TRBV19; abundance: once; CDR3nt: TGTGCCAGTAGTAACCAGCAGGGGCAAGAGACCCAGTACTTC; CDR3aa: CASSNQQGQETQYF
d_gene: .; len: 15; j_gene: TRBJ2-7; v_gene: TRBV11-2; abundance: .; CDR3nt: TGTGCCAGCAGCTTAGACGGCCAGGGGAGCCACGAGCAGTACTTC; CDR3aa: CASSLDGQGSHEQYF
d_gene: .; len: 11; j_gene: TRBJ1-2; v_gene: TRBV6-5; abundance: few; CDR3nt: TGTGCCAGCAGCCAGGGCTATGGCTACACCTTC; CDR3aa: CASSQGYGYTF
d_gene: TRBD1; len: 16; j_gene: TRBJ2-7; v_gene: TRBV4-1; abundance: once; CDR3nt: TGCGCCAGCAGCCAAGGTCAGGGACAGGGTGGCCACGAGCAGTACTTC; CDR3aa: CASSQGQGQGGHEQYF
d_gene: .; len: 14; j_gene: TRBJ1-2; v_gene: TRBV5-3; abundance: .; CDR3nt: TGTGCCAGAAGCTTGAAAAAGGACTCGTCGGGCTACACCTTC; CDR3aa: CARSLKKDSSGYTF
d_gene: .; len: 16; j_gene: TRBJ1-3; v_gene: TRBV2; abundance: .; CDR3nt: TGTGCCAGCAGTCCCCAAGACAGAGGCTCTGGAAACACCATATATTTT; CDR3aa: CASSPQDRGSGNTIYF
d_gene: .; len: 15; j_gene: TRBJ1-5; v_gene: TRBV5-1; abundance: .; CDR3nt: TGCGCCAGCAGCCCCCTTGGGCAGTTCAATCAGCCCCAGCATTTT; CDR3aa: CASSPLGQFNQPQHF
d_gene: .; len: 12; j_gene: TRBJ2-5; v_gene: TRBV2; abundance: .; CDR3nt: TGTGCCAGTGGGCCGAGCGGGGAGACCCAGTACTTC; CDR3aa: CASGPSGETQYF
d_gene: TRBD2; len: 18; j_gene: TRBJ2-3; v_gene: TRBV7-3; abundance: .; CDR3nt: TGTGCCAGCAGCTTAATCAGGTTGACTAGCGGGAGGACAGATACGCAGTATTTT; CDR3aa: CASSLIRLTSGRTDTQYF
d_gene: .; len: 12; j_gene: TRBJ1-4; v_gene: TRBV19; abundance: .; CDR3nt: TGTGCCAGCAGGTTATCTAATGAAAAACTGTTTTTT; CDR3aa: CASRLSNEKLFF
d_gene: .; len: 15; j_gene: TRBJ1-5; v_gene: TRBV9; abundance: .; CDR3nt: TGTGCCAGCAGCGTAGAGGCAGGGGGCAATCAGCCCCAGCATTTT; CDR3aa: CASSVEAGGNQPQHF
d_gene: TRBD2; len: 13; j_gene: TRBJ2-1; v_gene: TRBV4-1; abundance: once; CDR3nt: TGCGCCAGCAGCCAGCGGGAGGGCGATGAGCAGTTCTTC; CDR3aa: CASSQREGDEQFF
d_gene: .; len: 13; j_gene: TRBJ1-1; v_gene: TRBV7-8; abundance: .; CDR3nt: TGTGCCAGCAGCTCCCCAGGGATGACTGAAGCTTTCTTT; CDR3aa: CASSSPGMTEAFF
d_gene: .; len: 15; j_gene: TRBJ1-1; v_gene: TRBV4-2; abundance: .; CDR3nt: TGTGCCAGCAGCCGATCTGGGGGCGAGGGGACTGAAGCTTTCTTT; CDR3aa: CASSRSGGEGTEAFF
d_gene: TRBD2; len: 15; j_gene: TRBJ2-2; v_gene: TRBV12-5; abundance: few; CDR3nt: TGTGCTAGTGGTCAGGGACTAGGCGACACCGGGGAGCTGTTTTTT; CDR3aa: CASGQGLGDTGELFF
d_gene: .; len: 15; j_gene: TRBJ1-4; v_gene: TRBV7-8; abundance: .; CDR3nt: TGTGCCAGCAGCTTGACGGGGGTTAATAATGAAAAACTGTTTTTT; CDR3aa: CASSLTGVNNEKLFF
d_gene: .; len: 17; j_gene: TRBJ1-2; v_gene: TRBV5-5; abundance: .; CDR3nt: TGTGCCAGCAGCTCCCAGAGCGGGGGGAACGGCCGCTATGGCTACACCTTC; CDR3aa: CASSSQSGGNGRYGYTF
d_gene: .; len: 15; j_gene: TRBJ1-2; v_gene: TRBV6-5; abundance: .; CDR3nt: TGTGCCAGCAGTTACCATACCAGGGAACCCTATGGCTACACCTTC; CDR3aa: CASSYHTREPYGYTF
d_gene: TRBD1; len: 15; j_gene: TRBJ1-4; v_gene: TRBV5-4; abundance: .; CDR3nt: TGTGCCAGCGGTCTTTGGGGACAGCCTAATGAAAAACTGTTTTTT; CDR3aa: CASGLWGQPNEKLFF
d_gene: TRBD1; len: 16; j_gene: TRBJ1-3; v_gene: TRBV13; abundance: .; CDR3nt: TGTGCCAGCAGGCGCCTCGGACAGGGAACGGGAAACACCATATATTTT; CDR3aa: CASRRLGQGTGNTIYF
d_gene: .; len: 14; j_gene: TRBJ2-5; v_gene: TRBV6-1; abundance: .; CDR3nt: TGTGCCAGCAGCGGGACTCTCGAGGGGGAGACCCAGTACTTC; CDR3aa: CASSGTLEGETQYF
d_gene: .; len: 11; j_gene: TRBJ2-7; v_gene: TRBV6-6; abundance: once; CDR3nt: TGTGCCAGCAGTCCCTTTTCCGAGCAGTACTTC; CDR3aa: CASSPFSEQYF
d_gene: TRBD2; len: 17; j_gene: TRBJ2-2; v_gene: TRBV5-1; abundance: .; CDR3nt: TGCGCCAGCAGCTTGGGTCCGGGCGGAGCGGGGACCGGGGAGCTGTTTTTT; CDR3aa: CASSLGPGGAGTGELFF
d_gene: TRBD2; len: 15; j_gene: TRBJ2-5; v_gene: TRBV6-5; abundance: .; CDR3nt: TGTGCCAGCAGTTACTCTACTAGCGGCGAAGAGACCCAGTACTTC; CDR3aa: CASSYSTSGEETQYF
d_gene: .; len: 14; j_gene: TRBJ1-2; v_gene: TRBV6-6; abundance: .; CDR3nt: TGTGCCAGCAGACCCCTGGGCACAATTCATGGCTACACCTTC; CDR3aa: CASRPLGTIHGYTF
d_gene: .; len: 11; j_gene: TRBJ2-4; v_gene: TRBV7-2; abundance: .; CDR3nt: TGTGCCACCGGGTCTGGAAACATTCAGTACTTC; CDR3aa: CATGSGNIQYF
d_gene: TRBD2; len: 16; j_gene: TRBJ2-1; v_gene: TRBV5-4; abundance: .; CDR3nt: TGTGCCAGCAGCTTTGGGGCTAGCGGGAGAGGAAATGAGCAGTTCTTC; CDR3aa: CASSFGASGRGNEQFF
d_gene: .; len: 15; j_gene: TRBJ1-1; v_gene: TRBV18; abundance: .; CDR3nt: TGTGCCAGCTCACCCGGGGTCAGGGGGAACACTGAAGCTTTCTTT; CDR3aa: CASSPGVRGNTEAFF
d_gene: .; len: 13; j_gene: TRBJ2-1; v_gene: TRBV7-8; abundance: .; CDR3nt: TGTGCCAGCAGCTTACGAGGAGACAATGAGCAGTTCTTC; CDR3aa: CASSLRGDNEQFF
d_gene: TRBD1; len: 13; j_gene: TRBJ2-1; v_gene: TRBV6-1; abundance: few; CDR3nt: TGTGCCAGCAAGGGGGCCTGGGGCAATGAGCAGTTCTTC; CDR3aa: CASKGAWGNEQFF
d_gene: .; len: 18; j_gene: TRBJ2-1; v_gene: TRBV7-8; abundance: .; CDR3nt: TGTGCCAGCAGCTCCCCCAGCCCGGAGACAGGACTTAGTGGTGAGCAGTTCTTC; CDR3aa: CASSSPSPETGLSGEQFF
d_gene: TRBD1; len: 14; j_gene: TRBJ2-5; v_gene: TRBV10-3; abundance: once; CDR3nt: TGTGCCATCAGAACGGACAGGGACGTAGAGACCCAGTACTTC; CDR3aa: CAIRTDRDVETQYF
d_gene: .; len: 19; j_gene: TRBJ1-1; v_gene: TRBV19; abundance: once; CDR3nt: TGTGCCAGTAGTATAGGGGGGACACGCCGGGGAAGGAGGAACACTGAAGCTTTCTTT; CDR3aa: CASSIGGTRRGRRNTEAFF
d_gene: .; len: 13; j_gene: TRBJ2-2; v_gene: TRBV7-9; abundance: .; CDR3nt: TGTGCCAGCAGCTCCTACGGGGGACGGGAGCTGTTTTTT; CDR3aa: CASSSYGGRELFF
d_gene: .; len: 17; j_gene: TRBJ1-1; v_gene: TRBV19; abundance: .; CDR3nt: TGTGCCAGTAGTATACCTTTCGGGTCTAGCAGGAAGACTGAAGCTTTCTTT; CDR3aa: CASSIPFGSSRKTEAFF
d_gene: .; len: 14; j_gene: TRBJ1-2; v_gene: TRBV2; abundance: .; CDR3nt: TGTGCCAGCAGTGAATTATCGGGGAACTATGGCTACACCTTC; CDR3aa: CASSELSGNYGYTF
d_gene: TRBD1; len: 13; j_gene: TRBJ1-5; v_gene: TRBV7-3; abundance: .; CDR3nt: TGTGCCAGCAGCGCTGACAGGGACCAGCCCCAGCATTTT; CDR3aa: CASSADRDQPQHF
d_gene: TRBD2; len: 18; j_gene: TRBJ2-5; v_gene: TRBV5-1; abundance: .; CDR3nt: TGCGCCAGCAGCTTCGGACTAGCGGGGGGGCTACTCCAAGAGACCCAGTACTTC; CDR3aa: CASSFGLAGGLLQETQYF
d_gene: .; len: 15; j_gene: TRBJ1-5; v_gene: TRBV27; abundance: .; CDR3nt: TGTGCCAGCAGTTTAGGCGACAGTTGGAATCAGCCCCAGCATTTT; CDR3aa: CASSLGDSWNQPQHF
d_gene: TRBD2; len: 14; j_gene: TRBJ2-3; v_gene: TRBV6-4; abundance: few; CDR3nt: TGTGCCAGCAGTGACTCCGGGGGGGCAGATACGCAGTATTTT; CDR3aa: CASSDSGGADTQYF
d_gene: TRBD1; len: 15; j_gene: TRBJ2-2; v_gene: TRBV29-1; abundance: .; CDR3nt: TGCAGCGTGGGGAACTCGGGACAGCCCAGGGGGGAGCTGTTTTTT; CDR3aa: CSVGNSGQPRGELFF
d_gene: TRBD2; len: 15; j_gene: TRBJ2-7; v_gene: TRBV13; abundance: .; CDR3nt: TGTGCCAGCAGCCCGAGACTAGCGGGGGGATTCGAGCAGTACTTC; CDR3aa: CASSPRLAGGFEQYF
d_gene: TRBD2; len: 16; j_gene: TRBJ2-1; v_gene: TRBV5-1; abundance: once; CDR3nt: TGCGCCAGCAGCCCCCGGACTAGCGGGGGATCTAATGAGCAGTTCTTC; CDR3aa: CASSPRTSGGSNEQFF
d_gene: .; len: 15; j_gene: TRBJ2-7; v_gene: TRBV13; abundance: many; CDR3nt: TGTGCCAGCAGCGGCGGGCCTACTTTGGACTACGAGCAGTACTTC; CDR3aa: CASSGGPTLDYEQYF
d_gene: .; len: 14; j_gene: TRBJ1-4; v_gene: TRBV5-4; abundance: .; CDR3nt: TGTGCCAGCAGCTTGGGCAGGGATGTAGAAAAACTGTTTTTT; CDR3aa: CASSLGRDVEKLFF
d_gene: .; len: 14; j_gene: TRBJ1-1; v_gene: TRBV5-6; abundance: .; CDR3nt: TGTGCCAGCAGCCGGGGGAACGATCGTACTGAAGCTTTCTTT; CDR3aa: CASSRGNDRTEAFF
d_gene: .; len: 14; j_gene: TRBJ1-1; v_gene: TRBV10-3; abundance: once; CDR3nt: TGTGCCATCAATACAGGGCGCTCGAACACTGAAGCTTTCTTT; CDR3aa: CAINTGRSNTEAFF
d_gene: TRBD2; len: 15; j_gene: TRBJ2-3; v_gene: TRBV6-5; abundance: few; CDR3nt: TGTGCCAGCAGCGGACTAGCGGGGGGGCCAGATACGCAGTATTTT; CDR3aa: CASSGLAGGPDTQYF
d_gene: .; len: 14; j_gene: TRBJ2-3; v_gene: TRBV5-1; abundance: .; CDR3nt: TGCGCCAGCAGACTAGCCGCTAACCCAGATACGCAGTATTTT; CDR3aa: CASRLAANPDTQYF
d_gene: TRBD1; len: 17; j_gene: TRBJ1-4; v_gene: TRBV19; abundance: once; CDR3nt: TGTGCCAGTAGTCCCTTCCGACAGGGGGCAACTAATGAAAAACTGTTTTTT; CDR3aa: CASSPFRQGATNEKLFF
d_gene: TRBD1; len: 16; j_gene: TRBJ1-4; v_gene: TRBV4-1; abundance: few; CDR3nt: TGCGCCAGCAGCCGCAGTGGGACAGGGGATAATGAAAAACTGTTTTTT; CDR3aa: CASSRSGTGDNEKLFF
d_gene: TRBD1; len: 15; j_gene: TRBJ2-2; v_gene: TRBV6-5; abundance: .; CDR3nt: TGTGCCAGCACGTCCGAGGGGGCGGGCACCGGGGAGCTGTTTTTT; CDR3aa: CASTSEGAGTGELFF